This T cell receptor beta chain originates from a study of T cell changes during pregnancy in multiple sclerosis. This clone was recorded once. Per germline, CDR1 MGHRA and CDR2 YSYEKL. This CDR3 region has 15 residues. Trimming took off 2 bases at V and 9 bases at J, with 20 bases between the two ends. Here immunoSEQ multiplex PCR was the method, and the copy in TCRdb shows in-frame clones only, minus some. There are about 38,000 clones in the sample; 70% to 90% occur only once, and 6% to 7.5% lies in the top ten. The TCR originated in a female donor with multiple sclerosis, enrolled in a pregnancy study. The material sequenced was CD8+ T cells from peripheral blood mononuclear cells, taken in the third trimester of pregnancy. The chain is built from TRBV4-1 and TRBJ2-7; D gene uncertain. CDR3 nucleotide sequence: TGCGCCAGCAGCCAAAGGTTGACCCTGGGCGCTGTGCAGTACTTC. Its protein is CASSQRLTLGAVQYF.